Shown below are 29 T cell receptor beta chains from a single sample sequenced in a study of T cell changes during pregnancy in multiple sclerosis. This table comes from immunoSEQ multiplex PCR, and its TCRdb copy is limited to in-frame clones, with some not included. The data show about 34,000 clones, about 90% seen once. The starting material was CD8+ T cells from peripheral blood mononuclear cells, obtained in the third trimester of pregnancy. These receptor sequences come from a female donor with multiple sclerosis, enrolled in a pregnancy study.

The chain is built from TRBV5-5 and TRBJ1-4; no reliable D call. The V and J ends lost 0 bases and 11 bases respectively, with 8 bases between them. The CDR3 extends over 12 amino acids. Germline loops: CDR1 SGHKS, CDR2 YYEKEE (reference sequence). The DNA for the CDR3 is TGTGCCAGCAGCTTGGTCTCCGGGAAACTGTTTTTT. As protein: CASSLVSGKLFF.

The CDR3 region is CASSSRGTDSYNEQFF. As DNA, the CDR3 is TGTGCCAGCAGCTCGAGGGGGACAGATTCCTACAATGAGCAGTTCTTC. The V gene is TRBV7-6, the J gene TRBJ2-1; 7 nucleotides agree with TRBD1. CDR1 and CDR2 from the germline V gene are SGHVS and FNYEAQ. The CDR3 length is 16 residues. Trimming took 4 bases from V and 1 from J; bases not matched to a gene: 7.

The chain links TRBV27 to TRBJ2-2; 9 bases fit TRBD1. Trimming removed 10 bases from V and 4 bases from J; junction bases left unmatched: 4. The CDR3 length is 13 residues. Per the germline V gene, CDR1 is MNHEY and CDR2 is SMNVEV (reference sequence). Here the CDR3 DNA reads TGTGCCACGGGACAGGGAGGCACCGGGGAGCTGTTTTTT. This codes for CATGQGGTGELFF.

The J gene is TRBJ1-5, the V gene TRBV2, with D possibly TRBD1 on 6 matching bases. V lost 7 bases and J lost 0, with 7 bases in between. This CDR3 is built from 13 residues. Germline CDR1 is SNHLY and CDR2 is FYNNEI. As DNA, the CDR3 is TGTGCCAGCAAGGGGGATAGCAATCAGCCCCAGCATTTT. Protein sequence: CASKGDSNQPQHF.

V gene TRBV4-3 combines with J gene TRBJ2-7, with D possibly matching TRBD2 (6 bases). The CDR3 is 15 residues long. Germline V gives CDR1 LGHNA, CDR2 YSLEER. V was clipped by 1 base and J by 0 bases, with 10 bases between them. CDR3 region: CASSQVLASSYEQYF. The DNA for the CDR3 is TGCGCCAGCAGCCAAGTTCTAGCGAGCTCCTACGAGCAGTACTTC.

V gene TRBV4-1 combines with J gene TRBJ2-7, with TRBD2 identical over 8 bases. This CDR3 has 12 amino acids. Germline V gives CDR1 MGHRA, CDR2 YSYEKL. V lost 6 bases and J lost 6; bases outside the gene matches: 4. CDR3 bases: TGCGCCAGCAGGGGCGGGGGGATCGAGCAGTACTTC. Its translation is CASRGGGIEQYF.

The chain has TRBV19 and TRBJ2-2, with unresolved D. This CDR3 has 13 amino acids. Trimming removed 3 bases at V and 6 bases at J, with 8 bases between. Germline CDR1 and CDR2: LNHDA and SQIVND (reference sequence). The CDR3 DNA sequence: TGTGCCAGTAGTATTAGCACACCCGGGGAGCTGTTTTTT. It translates to CASSISTPGELFF.

This chain links TRBV9 with TRBJ2-1; D is ambiguous. Looked up from germline, CDR1 is SGDLS and CDR2 is YYNGEE. Trimming removed 0 bases from V and 7 bases from J, with 5 bases in between. CDR3 length: 12 amino acids. CDR3 loop: CASSVDRNEQFF. CDR3 in DNA: TGTGCCAGCAGCGTAGATCGGAATGAGCAGTTCTTC.

Notes on this clone: One end of the junction is discordant with germline, which a read error may explain. V gene TRBV4-1 combines with J gene TRBJ1-2, with 12 nucleotides matching TRBD1. Germline lookup yields CDR1 MGHRA and CDR2 YSYEKL. This CDR3 is built from 17 residues. The CDR3 nucleotides read TGCGCCAGCAGCCAAGATACCGGGACAGGGGGCGCGAGTGGCTACACCTTT. Translated, it gives CASSQDTGTGGASGYTF.

The genes are TRBV27 and TRBJ1-1; TRBD1 aligns across 7 bases. Germline V CDR1 and CDR2: MNHEY, SMNVEV (reference sequence). The length of the CDR3 is 15 residues. Unmatched junction bases numbered 8, after V lost 2 bases and J lost 5 bases. The CDR3 DNA sequence: TGTGCCAGCAGTTTAGACGGACAGGATGGGACTGAAGCTTTCTTT. It encodes CASSLDGQDGTEAFF.

The DNA of the CDR3 is TGTGCCAGCAGCTTTGGATCGGGGGGCTACACCTTC. Its protein is CASSFGSGGYTF. This rearrangement joins TRBV7-9 to TRBJ1-2; D unclear. Looked up from germline, CDR1 is SEHNR and CDR2 is FQNEAQ (reference sequence). The CDR3 contains 12 residues. V shed 3 bases and J shed 8 bases, with 10 bases lying between them.

The chain joins TRBV15 to TRBJ2-3; D possibly corresponds to TRBD2 (5 bases). The germline CDR1 and CDR2 sequences are LNHNV and YYDKDF (reference sequence). This CDR3 has 15 residues. V was clipped by 5 bases and J by 0 bases, with 12 bases between them. CDR3 bases: TGTGCCACCAGCTTTGGACTTGCCAGCACAGATACGCAGTATTTT. This translates into CATSFGLASTDTQYF.

This clone has a handful of counts. V is TRBV6-4 and J is TRBJ2-1; TRBD2 matches at 11 bases. CDR1 and CDR2 from the germline V gene are MRHNA and SNTAGT. Unmatched junction bases numbered 1, after V lost 0 bases and J lost 6 bases. This CDR3 region has 15 residues. The CDR3 sequence: CASSDSSGGANEQFF. Written as DNA, the CDR3 is TGTGCCAGCAGTGACTCTAGCGGGGGGGCCAATGAGCAGTTCTTC.

This rearrangement joins TRBV19 to TRBJ2-7; a possible D gene is TRBD1 (5 bases). The CDR3 contains 15 residues. Trimming stripped 5 bases from V and 0 bases from J, with 14 bases between. Germline values: CDR1 LNHDA, CDR2 SQIVND (reference sequence). The CDR3 DNA sequence: TGTGCCAGTAGTCTAACAGGAACGAGCTCCTACGAGCAGTACTTC. Encoded protein: CASSLTGTSSYEQYF. Together with reference TRBV19 and TRBJ2-7, the CDR3 gives the full variable domain: DGGITQSPKYLFRKEGQNVTLSCEQNLNHDAMYWYRQDPGQGLRLIYYSQIVNDFQKGDIAEGYSVSREKKESFPLTVTSAQKNPTAFYLCASSLTGTSSYEQYFGPGTRLTVT.

This sequence joins TRBV6-4 and TRBJ2-1; 11 bases are shared with TRBD2. This CDR3 is built from 15 residues. Looked up from germline, CDR1 is MRHNA and CDR2 is SNTAGT. Unmatched junction bases numbered 8, after V lost 5 bases and J lost 8 bases. The CDR3 sequence is CASSILAGGPDEQFF. The CDR3 DNA sequence: TGTGCCAGCAGTATATTAGCGGGGGGGCCAGATGAGCAGTTCTTC.

This chain links TRBV27 with TRBJ2-7; the D is unclear. The germline gives CDR1 MNHEY, CDR2 SMNVEV (reference sequence). The CDR3 loop spans 13 amino acids. The ends were cut back, 4 bases at V and 6 bases at J, with 13 bases in the middle. CDR3 bases: TGTGCCAGCAGTTATACGAGGTCGGGCGAGCAGTACTTC. It specifies CASSYTRSGEQYF.

V usage is TRBV29-1 and J usage is TRBJ1-2, with no clear D. This CDR3 spans 9 amino acids. The germline V and J ends were trimmed by 6 bases and 7 bases, with 6 bases remaining between them. Germline values: CDR1 SQVTM, CDR2 ANQGSEA. CDR3 coding DNA: TGCAGCGTCCCGGGTGGCTACACCTTC. This translates into CSVPGGYTF.

Notes on this clone: Within the sample, other DNA sequences also encode this same CDR3. The chain couples TRBV25-1 to TRBJ1-2; 9 bases agree with TRBD1. CDR3 length: 17 amino acids. V lost 4 bases to trimming and J lost 2 bases; unmatched junction nucleotides: 11. Germline lookup yields CDR1 MGHDK and CDR2 SYGVNS. DNA of the CDR3: TGTGCCAGCAGTGGTGTTGGGACAGGGAGGGTCAACTATGGCTACACCTTC. Amino acids: CASSGVGTGRVNYGYTF.

The chain joins TRBV6-5 to TRBJ1-1; D is perhaps TRBD1 (5 bases). This CDR3 contains 14 residues. Trimming removed 0 bases at V and 1 base at J, with 6 bases between. CDR1 MNHEY and CDR2 SVGAGI come from the germline V gene. CDR3 nucleotides: TGTGCCAGCAGTTACTCCGGGGGGAACACTGAAGCTTTCTTT. As protein: CASSYSGGNTEAFF.

This sequence joins TRBV2 and TRBJ1-2; D not certain. Germline V gives CDR1 SNHLY, CDR2 FYNNEI. V was shortened by 1 base and J by 3 bases, with 12 bases between the two germline ends. The length of the CDR3 is 15 residues. CDR3 DNA: TGTGCCAGCAGTGAAGTTCGCACAGCCTACTATGGCTACACCTTC. This sequence encodes CASSEVRTAYYGYTF.

The V and J genes are TRBV6-4 and TRBJ2-5; TRBD2 matches 12 bases. CDR3 size: 16 residues. Germline V CDR1 and CDR2: MRHNA, SNTAGT. V lost 8 bases and J lost 5; bases outside the gene matches: 12. The CDR3: CASHLAGGPRKETQYF. Written as DNA, the CDR3 is TGTGCCAGCCATCTAGCGGGGGGGCCTCGGAAGGAGACCCAGTACTTC.

This rearrangement joins TRBV19 to TRBJ2-4, with a tentative D call TRBD1 (5 bases). The CDR3 totals 16 residues. Germline V gene lookup returns CDR1 LNHDA and CDR2 SQIVND (reference sequence). V was clipped by 10 bases and J by 0 bases, with 19 bases between them. The CDR3 loop is CATSRQSNIAKNIQYF. The CDR3 DNA reads TGTGCCACTTCCAGACAGTCCAACATAGCCAAAAACATTCAGTACTTC.

This rearrangement joins TRBV29-1 to TRBJ2-1, with a weak D call TRBD2 (6 bases). Germline loops: CDR1 SQVTM, CDR2 ANQGSEA. Trimming took off 5 bases at V and 12 bases at J, with 17 bases between the two ends. This CDR3 spans 12 amino acids. The CDR3 bases are TGCAGCGTTTCCACCCCTAGCGCCCTGCAGTTCTTC. It codes for CSVSTPSALQFF.

V gene TRBV5-3 combines with J gene TRBJ2-7; 7 bases fit TRBD1. TRBV5-3 is marked as an open reading frame, function uncertain. V was clipped by 3 bases and J by 5 bases; unmatched bases: 20. CDR3 size: 18 residues. The DNA of the CDR3 is TGTGCCAGAAGCTCTTCCTTCGACAGGGAAATCGGTAGCGACGAGCAGTACTTC. Translating it yields CARSSSFDREIGSDEQYF.

V usage is TRBV9 and J usage is TRBJ1-2; D is possibly TRBD1 (6 bases). The germline V gene encodes CDR1 SGDLS and CDR2 YYNGEE. The CDR3 extends over 13 amino acids. The germline V and J ends were trimmed by 3 bases and 5 bases, with 11 bases remaining between them. This CDR3 is CASSGTVGYGYTF. The CDR3 DNA is TGTGCCAGCAGCGGGACAGTAGGATATGGCTACACCTTC.

The chain joins TRBV14 to TRBJ2-7; 10 bases map to TRBD1. V lost 4 bases and J lost 2; bases outside the gene matches: 2. CDR3 length: 14 residues. The germline CDR1 and CDR2 sequences are SGHDN and FVKESK. Here the CDR3 reads CASSPGQGAYEQYF. CDR3 coding DNA: TGTGCCAGCAGCCCAGGACAGGGGGCCTACGAGCAGTACTTC.

This clone was seen a single time. The chain uses TRBV7-9 and TRBJ2-1; possible D gene TRBD2, 5 bases. The ends were cut back, 11 bases at V and 0 bases at J, with 14 bases in the middle. Germline V lookup: CDR1 SEHNR, CDR2 FQNEAQ (reference sequence). This CDR3 spans 14 amino acids. The chain's CDR3 is CASEAGASYNEQFF. The CDR3 DNA reads as TGTGCCTCTGAGGCGGGTGCCTCCTACAATGAGCAGTTCTTC.

The chain employs TRBV15 and TRBJ1-2; TRBD1 aligns across 9 bases. V shed 0 bases, J shed 4 bases, and the junction held 9 bases outside the gene matches. The CDR3 is 17 residues long. Germline lookup yields CDR1 LNHNV and CDR2 YYDKDF (reference sequence). The CDR3 loop reads CATSRDLGDRGTYGYTF. The CDR3 DNA follows: TGTGCCACCAGCAGAGATCTTGGAGACAGGGGGACCTATGGCTACACCTTC.

V is TRBV5-4 and J is TRBJ2-5, with 8 bases identical to TRBD1. Germline values: CDR1 SGHNT, CDR2 YYREEE (reference sequence). The CDR3 has 15 residues. Trimming cost V 5 bases and J 4 bases; bases outside gene matches: 10. For the CDR3, the DNA is TGTGCCAGCAGACCTCAGGGGGCGCGGGGAGAGACCCAGTACTTC. Amino acids: CASRPQGARGETQYF.